One sample yielded the 5 T cell receptor beta chains listed below, sequenced in a study of OX40 agonist ivuxolimab in advanced cancers. Data came from immunoSEQ multiplex PCR; TCRdb stores just in-frame clones and leaves some out. The sample carries approximately 76,000 clones, around 85% recorded once. The sequencing here drew on CD4+ or CD8+ T cells sorted from blood, taken in a trial of the OX40 agonist ivuxolimab. These receptors all stem from an adult with an advanced solid tumor such as melanoma, head and neck, liver or kidney cancer.

This chain's CDR3 is CAISEAAGGNTGELFF. As DNA, the CDR3 is TGTGCCATCAGTGAGGCAGCGGGAGGGAACACCGGGGAGCTGTTTTTT. The V gene is TRBV10-3, the J gene TRBJ2-2; TRBD2 aligns across 9 bases. The ends lost 2 bases at V and 1 base at J; junction bases unmatched: 2. The CDR3 is 16 amino acids. The germline CDR1 and CDR2 sequences are ENHRY and SYGVKD.

Only one count was recorded for this clone. The rearrangement joins TRBV29-1 to TRBJ2-3, with 8 positions matching TRBD1. Germline CDR1 and CDR2: SQVTM and ANQGSEA. This CDR3 contains 18 residues. V dropped 1 base and J dropped 6; count of bases not matched to a gene: 18. DNA for the CDR3: TGCAGCGTTGAAGGGGGACGCTCTGACAGGGGAGGTCGGGATACGCAGTATTTT. Protein: CSVEGGRSDRGGRDTQYF.

The rearrangement uses TRBV9 and TRBJ2-3; 10 bases match TRBD2. The CDR3 sequence is 16 residues long. Germline V gene lookup returns CDR1 SGDLS and CDR2 YYNGEE. Trimming cost V 0 bases and J 4 bases; bases outside gene matches: 5. In nucleotides, the CDR3 is TGTGCCAGCAGCGTAGCAACTAGCGGGGTGGCAGATACGCAGTATTTT. Protein product: CASSVATSGVADTQYF.

CDR3 DNA sequence: TGTGCCAGCAGCCTCTCGGGACAGGGGAGGTACGAGCAGTACTTC. Translating it yields CASSLSGQGRYEQYF. The rearrangement links TRBV7-2 to TRBJ2-7; 10 nucleotides align to TRBD1. V lost 5 bases to trimming and J lost 4 bases; unmatched junction nucleotides: 8. The CDR3 runs to 15 residues. Looked up from germline, CDR1 is SGHTA and CDR2 is FQGNSA.

V and J are TRBV7-9 and TRBJ2-7; TRBD2 might be the D (5 bases). The CDR3 covers 14 residues. Germline V CDR1 and CDR2: SEHNR, FQNEAQ (reference sequence). Trimming cost V 2 bases and J 3 bases, with 11 bases left between them. The CDR3 sequence: CASSLREGHYEQYF. The CDR3 region has the DNA TGTGCCAGCAGCTTACGGGAAGGCCACTACGAGCAGTACTTC.